These 16 T cell receptor beta chains originate from one sample sequenced in a study of blood T cell repertoires in COVID-19. This table comes from immunoSEQ multiplex PCR, and its TCRdb copy is limited to in-frame clones, with some not included. The sample carries around 150,000 clones, about 80% recorded once. The sample was peripheral blood. Source of these receptors: a man in his forties or fifties with acute or convalescent COVID-19.

There are a few counts of this clone. This chain joins TRBV11-2 and TRBJ1-2; TRBD1 aligns across 9 bases. J lost 6 bases, V lost 4 bases, and 9 bases had no gene match. The CDR3 consists of 15 residues. The germline CDR1 and CDR2 sequences are SGHAT and FQNNGV. This CDR3 is CASSSGGRTGDGYTF. CDR3 sequence (DNA): TGTGCCAGCAGCTCGGGAGGACGGACAGGGGATGGCTACACCTTC.

This clone was seen a handful of times. The conserved final phenylalanine or tryptophan is absent from the CDR3, which likely points to a read error. It is unclear where the CDR3 begins or ends on the DNA, so no DNA is shown, and the CDR3 is as TCRdb lists it. This chain connects TRBV6-1 to TRBJ2-7; the table's D call of TRBD2 was not tested on the DNA. The V gene's germline CDR1 is MNHNS and CDR2 SASEGT. A total of 12 residues make up the CDR3, ends included. The CDR3 region is CASSEASTRLKL.

The chain links TRBV2 to TRBJ1-5, with TRBD1 matching over 8 bases. The CDR3 is 13 amino acids. Looked up from germline, CDR1 is SNHLY and CDR2 is FYNNEI. J gave up 5 bases and V 8 bases, and 5 bases lay outside the gene matches. The DNA of the CDR3 is TGTGCCAGCCATGGACAGGGTGATCAGCCCCAGCATTTT. Protein sequence: CASHGQGDQPQHF.

The rearrangement joins TRBV12-5 to TRBJ2-5; unclear D gene. The length of the CDR3 is 15 residues. Germline V gene sequence: CDR1 LGHNT, CDR2 FRNRAP. The germline V and J ends were trimmed by 8 bases and 1 base, with 17 bases remaining between them. CDR3 bases: TGTGCTAGTTCTAACGGGTTGGGTTCCCAAGAGACCCAGTACTTC. Translated, it gives CASSNGLGSQETQYF.

The V call is TRBV18, the J call TRBJ1-2; 8 nucleotides match TRBD1. This CDR3 contains 15 residues. CDR1 KGHSH and CDR2 LQKENI come from the germline V gene. The V and J ends lost 0 bases and 8 bases, in that order; junction bases with no gene match: 8. In DNA, the CDR3 is TGTGCCAGCTCACCACCCGCAGGGGGCCTCAAAGGCTACACCTTC. Amino acid sequence: CASSPPAGGLKGYTF.

This clone came up a few times. V gene TRBV30 combines with J gene TRBJ1-6; D not certain. V was pared by 4 bases and J by 5 bases, with 12 bases between. The CDR3 totals 14 residues. Germline V gene sequence: CDR1 GTSNPN, CDR2 SVGIG (reference sequence). The CDR3 DNA follows: TGTGCCTGGACGGAACAGACGGATAATTCACCCCTCCACTTT. Encoded protein: CAWTEQTDNSPLHF. Full variable domain (rest looked up from reference TRBV30 and TRBJ1-6): SQTIHQWPATLVQPVGSPLSLECTVEGTSNPNLYWYRQAAGRGLQLLFYSVGIGQISSEVPQNLSASRPQDRQFILSSKKLLLSDSGFYLCAWTEQTDNSPLHFGNGTRLTVT.

The chain recombines TRBV6-6 with TRBJ1-1; 7 bases fit TRBD1. Germline trimming cut 2 bases from V and 7 bases from J; bases unmatched to any gene: 13. The germline CDR1 and CDR2 sequences are MNHNY and SVGAGI (reference sequence). The length of the CDR3 is 16 residues. The CDR3 DNA reads as TGTGCCAGCAGTTACACCCTACAGGGGCCCGAGGATGAAGCTTTCTTT. Translation: CASSYTLQGPEDEAFF.

The chain combines TRBV6-5 with TRBJ2-1, with D tentatively TRBD1 (6 bases). Germline CDR1 and CDR2: MNHEY and SVGAGI. This CDR3 is 13 amino acids long. The V end was cut by 7 bases, the J end by 15 bases, with 22 bases between. The CDR3 here is CASTRGSTFMPFF. In DNA form, the CDR3 reads TGTGCCAGCACTAGGGGGTCGACGTTTATGCCGTTCTTC.

This chain links TRBV30 with TRBJ2-3; D gene unclear. Trimming removed 0 bases from V and 7 bases from J, with 8 bases in between. This CDR3 is 12 amino acids long. From germline, CDR1 is GTSNPN and CDR2 SVGIG (reference sequence). As DNA, the CDR3 is TGTGCCTGGAGTGTACAAATGAATACGCAGTATTTT. It codes for CAWSVQMNTQYF. The full variable domain, completed using reference TRBV30 and TRBJ2-3, is SQTIHQWPATLVQPVGSPLSLECTVEGTSNPNLYWYRQAAGRGLQLLFYSVGIGQISSEVPQNLSASRPQDRQFILSSKKLLLSDSGFYLCAWSVQMNTQYFGPGTRLTVL.

This clone was observed a handful of times. This chain uses TRBV9 with TRBJ2-3; 7 positions match TRBD2. Germline trimming cut 7 bases from V and 6 bases from J; bases unmatched to any gene: 8. Germline V CDR1 and CDR2: SGDLS, YYNGEE. There are 13 residues in the CDR3. The CDR3 is CASGPSGGDTQYF. The CDR3, as DNA: TGTGCCAGCGGCCCCTCCGGGGGGGATACGCAGTATTTT.

The J gene is TRBJ1-6, the V gene TRBV30; D unclear. CDR3 length: 14 residues. Trimming left V 6 bases short and J 10 bases short, with 19 bases between. Germline CDR1 is GTSNPN and CDR2 is SVGIG (reference sequence). This CDR3 reads CACWAGGRNSPLHF. The CDR3, as DNA: TGTGCCTGCTGGGCTGGAGGGAGGAACTCACCCCTCCACTTT.

The J gene is TRBJ2-1, the V gene TRBV21-1; TRBD1 was called by the table and not checked on the DNA. TRBV21-1 is a pseudogene locus. The CDR3 has 16 amino acids. Written as DNA, the CDR3 is TGTGCCAGCAGCAAGCCGACAGGGAACGTCCACAATGAGCAGTTCTTC. Translating it yields CASSKPTGNVHNEQFF.

This chain connects TRBV5-5 to TRBJ2-5; 9 nucleotides line up with TRBD2. There are 17 residues in the CDR3. CDR1 SGHKS and CDR2 YYEKEE come from the germline V gene (reference sequence). Unmatched junction bases numbered 10, after V lost 2 bases and J lost 2 bases. As DNA, the CDR3 is TGTGCCAGCAGCTTTCGAGGGGGGCTAGCGGGGCAAGAGACCCAGTACTTC. It specifies CASSFRGGLAGQETQYF. Supplemented by reference TRBV5-5 and TRBJ2-5, the full variable domain reads DAGVTQSPTHLIKTRGQQVTLRCSPISGHKSVSWYQQVLGQGPQFIFQYYEKEERGRGNFPDRFSARQFPNYSSELNVNALLLGDSALYLCASSFRGGLAGQETQYFGPGTRLLVL.

V and J are TRBV19 and TRBJ2-2; D perhaps matches TRBD2 (6 bases). The CDR3 spans 14 residues. The germline CDR1 and CDR2 sequences are LNHDA and SQIVND (reference sequence). Between the trimmed V and J ends, which lost 7 bases and 7 bases, there was a span of 16 bases. In DNA, the CDR3 is TGTGCCAGTACCTACGGAGGGGTGGGCGGGGAGCTGTTTTTT. Protein: CASTYGGVGGELFF.

This clone occurred many times. This chain links TRBV19 with TRBJ1-2; 10 nucleotides match TRBD1. Germline CDR1 LNHDA, CDR2 SQIVND (reference sequence). The trim removed 5 bases at V and 4 bases at J, leaving 16 bases unmatched. This CDR3 has 18 amino acids. The CDR3 DNA is TGTGCCAGTAGTTTTAAAACCGGGACAGGGGATTGGAGCTATGGCTACACCTTC. It is translated as CASSFKTGTGDWSYGYTF.

This clone showed up just a few times. V is TRBV2 and J is TRBJ1-2; maybe TRBD1 (5 bases). Trimming shortened V by 7 bases and J by 5 bases, and 14 bases separated the two germline ends. The CDR3 sequence is 13 residues long. Germline CDR1 and CDR2: SNHLY and FYNNEI. CDR3: CASKPGLVYGYTF. CDR3 coding DNA: TGTGCCAGCAAGCCAGGGCTGGTATATGGCTACACCTTC.